A selection of T cell receptor beta chains follows, all from one sample in a study of cytomegalovirus exposure and HLA in healthy donors. Sequencing was performed with immunoSEQ multiplex PCR; in TCRdb, only in-frame clones are kept and a portion is missing. The sample lists about 180,000 clones; about 69% were seen once. Material: PBMCs. The receptors stem from a human donor in good health. Each CDR3 is given with its conserved first and last residue. D genes are given only for firm matches. Clone size, where shown, is once, few, many, or a class for clones that have expanded.

clone_size cdr3_length j_call v_call d_call cdr3_aa cdr3_nt
. 14 TRBJ2-5 TRBV4-3 . CASSQDVKEETQYF TGCGCCAGCAGCCAAGATGTGAAGGAGGAGACCCAGTACTTC
once 14 TRBJ2-2 TRBV5-6 . CASSPGQRIGELFF TGTGCCAGCAGCCCGGGACAAAGAATCGGGGAGCTGTTTTTT
. 15 TRBJ2-1 TRBV29-1 TRBD2 CSVEVMLAGVNEQFF TGCAGCGTTGAAGTAATGCTAGCGGGGGTCAATGAGCAGTTCTTC
. 16 TRBJ1-1 TRBV19 . CASSISDRLTDTEAFF TGTGCCAGTAGTATATCCGACAGGTTGACGGACACTGAAGCTTTCTTT
. 16 TRBJ2-1 TRBV19 . CASSVTRQVPYNEQFF TGTGCCAGTAGTGTAACCAGACAGGTTCCGTACAATGAGCAGTTCTTC
. 15 TRBJ1-6 TRBV5-4 . CASSFGGDPRSPLHF TGTGCCAGCAGCTTCGGAGGAGATCCGCGTTCACCCCTCCACTTT
. 15 TRBJ1-5 TRBV4-1 . CASSQGPNSNQPQHF TGCGCCAGCAGCCAGGGCCCCAATAGCAATCAGCCCCAGCATTTT
. 16 TRBJ2-3 TRBV25-1 TRBD2 CASSTNLAGGADTQYF TGTGCCAGCAGTACAAATCTAGCGGGGGGGGCAGATACGCAGTATTTT
. 16 TRBJ2-7 TRBV4-3 . CASSQVLARDTYEQYF TGCGCCAGCAGCCAAGTTTTAGCCAGGGACACCTACGAGCAGTACTTC
. 13 TRBJ1-1 TRBV30 . CAWSVQVNTEAFF TGTGCCTGGAGTGTACAGGTGAACACTGAAGCTTTCTTT
. 16 TRBJ1-2 TRBV6-1 TRBD1 CASSDRGGQGAYGYTF TGTGCCAGCAGTGATCGGGGGGGACAGGGGGCCTATGGCTACACCTTC
. 15 TRBJ2-2 TRBV11-1 TRBD1 CASSTGTGGTGELFF TGTGCCAGCAGCACCGGGACAGGGGGGACCGGGGAGCTGTTTTTT
many 13 TRBJ2-7 TRBV2 . CASRGLLSYEQYF TGTGCCAGCAGGGGACTCCTCTCCTACGAGCAGTACTTC
. 15 TRBJ1-5 TRBV19 . CASSTPQGGNQPQHF TGTGCCAGTAGTACGCCCCAGGGTGGCAATCAGCCCCAGCATTTT
. 13 TRBJ2-7 TRBV2 TRBD2 CASGWGGLDEQYF TGTGCCAGCGGATGGGGAGGGCTGGACGAGCAGTACTTC
few 15 TRBJ2-4 TRBV6-1 . CASSEWGQDQNIQYF TGTGCCAGCAGTGAATGGGGGCAGGATCAAAACATTCAGTACTTC
. 15 TRBJ1-2 TRBV6-1 TRBD1 CASSNRGQGARGYTF TGTGCCAGCAGTAATAGGGGACAGGGGGCGCGAGGCTACACCTTC
. 14 TRBJ1-1 TRBV19 . CASSMGTGRTEAFF TGTGCCAGTAGTATGGGTACAGGTCGTACTGAAGCTTTCTTT
. 17 TRBJ2-2 TRBV7-3 TRBD2 CASSSISSGGGTGELFF TGTGCCAGCAGCTCTATCTCTAGCGGGGGCGGGACCGGGGAGCTGTTTTTT
. 14 TRBJ2-3 TRBV2 . CACLGGPGTDTQYF TGTGCCTGCCTTGGCGGTCCGGGCACAGATACGCAGTATTTT
few 15 TRBJ1-1 TRBV4-1 . CASSQDWGGAPEAFF TGCGCCAGCAGCCAAGATTGGGGGGGCGCCCCTGAAGCTTTCTTT
. 15 TRBJ2-2 TRBV6-5 . CASRIGRITTGELFF TGTGCCAGCAGGATTGGCAGGATCACGACCGGGGAGCTGTTTTTT
. 15 TRBJ1-1 TRBV4-1 . CASSQERGLGWGAFF TGCGCCAGCAGCCAAGAAAGAGGGTTGGGGTGGGGAGCTTTCTTT
. 16 TRBJ1-4 TRBV5-8 TRBD1 CASSRPSGTGDEKLFF TGTGCCAGCAGCCGACCATCGGGGACAGGGGATGAAAAACTGTTTTTT
. 17 TRBJ2-6 TRBV7-2 TRBD1 CASSPRTGRSGANVLTF TGTGCCAGCAGCCCAAGGACAGGGCGCTCTGGGGCCAACGTCCTGACTTTC